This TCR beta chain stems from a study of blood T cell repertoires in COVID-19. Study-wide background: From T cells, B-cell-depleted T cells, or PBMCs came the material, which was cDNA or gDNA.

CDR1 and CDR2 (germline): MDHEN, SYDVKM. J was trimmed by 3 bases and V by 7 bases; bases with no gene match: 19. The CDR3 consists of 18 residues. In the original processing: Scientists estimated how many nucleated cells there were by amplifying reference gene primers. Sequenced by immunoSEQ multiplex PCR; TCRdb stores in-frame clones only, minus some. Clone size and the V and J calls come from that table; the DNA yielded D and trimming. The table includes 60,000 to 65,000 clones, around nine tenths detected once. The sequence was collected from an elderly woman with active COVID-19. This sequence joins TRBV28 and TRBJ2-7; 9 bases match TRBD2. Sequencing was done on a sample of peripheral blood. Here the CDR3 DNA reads TGTGCCAGCACCAGTCCCTATGGGGGCGGGAGGGCCGACTACGAGCAGTACTTC. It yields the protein CASTSPYGGGRADYEQYF.